The 32 T cell receptor beta chains given below trace back to one sample, sequenced in a study of regulatory dendritic cells for organ transplantation. Sorted T cells were CFSE-labeled and cultured five to six days with allogeneic regulatory or mature dendritic cells at 1:10. Their antigens remain unidentified. Sequencing was performed with immunoSEQ multiplex PCR; in TCRdb, only in-frame clones are kept and a portion is missing. The data show 20,000 to 25,000 clones, over 75% seen once. Sequenced: naive CD4+ T cells from blood cultured with regulatory dendritic cells. Subset: CD45RA+ naive T cells. These receptors were collected from a human donor in good health.

V is TRBV7-2 and J is TRBJ2-2; the D gene is possibly TRBD2 (7 bases). Between the trimmed V and J ends, which lost 8 bases and 0 bases, there was a span of 10 bases. The CDR3 runs 14 residues. CDR1 and CDR2 from the germline V gene are SGHTA and FQGNSA. CDR3 DNA: TGTGCCAGCCGCGGGGGCGCGAACACCGGGGAGCTGTTTTTT. Protein product: CASRGGANTGELFF.

The chain recombines TRBV7-2 with TRBJ2-1, with D hard to call. Trimming took 6 bases from V and 4 from J, leaving 4 bases between them. There are 11 residues in the CDR3. CDR1 SGHTA and CDR2 FQGNSA come from the germline V gene. DNA for the CDR3: TGTGCCAGCAGTAGGTACAATGAGCAGTTCTTC. It specifies CASSRYNEQFF.

V usage is TRBV14 and J usage is TRBJ2-7, with unresolved D. Germline lookup yields CDR1 SGHDN and CDR2 FVKESK. The CDR3 loop spans 14 amino acids. V was pared by 1 base and J by 4 bases, with 11 bases between. The CDR3 is CASSQVGIQYEQYF. DNA for the CDR3: TGTGCCAGCAGCCAAGTCGGCATACAATACGAGCAGTACTTC.

The chain employs TRBV27 and TRBJ2-7, with 7 bases matching TRBD1. CDR1 MNHEY and CDR2 SMNVEV come from the germline V gene (reference sequence). After removal of 7 bases from V and 4 bases from J, the junction contained 10 bases not matched to a gene. The CDR3 covers 14 residues. CDR3 nucleotides: TGTGCCAGCACCCCGAGACAGGGCCGATACGAGCAGTACTTC. Its translation: CASTPRQGRYEQYF.

The chain employs TRBV30 and TRBJ2-2; perhaps TRBD1 as D (6 bases). Trimming cost V 3 bases and J 3 bases, with 11 bases left between them. The length of the CDR3 is 14 residues. CDR1 GTSNPN and CDR2 SVGIG come from the germline V gene (reference sequence). The CDR3 region has the DNA TGTGCCTGGAGCCAGGGACATCACACCGGGGAGCTGTTTTTT. Translation: CAWSQGHHTGELFF.

The chain employs TRBV2 and TRBJ1-1; D is uncertain. Trimming shortened V by 11 bases and J by 3 bases, and 16 bases separated the two germline ends. In germline, CDR1 is SNHLY, CDR2 FYNNEI. The CDR3 runs 13 residues. The CDR3 loop is CAGGEREDTEAFF. The CDR3 DNA sequence: TGTGCCGGCGGGGAACGGGAGGACACTGAAGCTTTCTTT. The entire variable domain, with the rest obtained from reference TRBV2 and TRBJ1-1, is as follows: EPEVTQTPSHQVTQMGQEVILRCVPISNHLYFYWYRQILGQKVEFLVSFYNNEISEKSEIFDDQFSVERPDGSNFTLKIRSTKLEDSAMYFCAGGEREDTEAFFGQGTRLTVV.

This clone turned up a few times. The rearrangement joins TRBV5-4 to TRBJ2-3, with D perhaps given as TRBD1 or TRBD2 (6 bases each). V lost 0 bases to trimming and J lost 6 bases, with 11 bases between them. Per the germline V gene, CDR1 is SGHNT and CDR2 is YYREEE (reference sequence). The CDR3 has 14 amino acids. The CDR3 spells CASSLVGGRDTQYF. CDR3 in DNA: TGTGCCAGCAGCTTGGTAGGGGGGCGGGATACGCAGTATTTT.

The chain uses TRBV29-1 and TRBJ2-2; 11 bases line up with TRBD1. The V and J ends lost 1 base and 3 bases, in that order; junction bases with no gene match: 10. The CDR3 spans 18 residues. Germline CDR1 is SQVTM and CDR2 is ANQGSEA. The CDR3 region is CSVEVPGQGVVYTGELFF. CDR3 bases: TGCAGCGTTGAAGTGCCGGGACAGGGGGTGGTGTACACCGGGGAGCTGTTTTTT.

The chain carries TRBV27 and TRBJ2-1, with 8 nucleotides matching TRBD1. The CDR3 extends over 14 amino acids. V lost 2 bases to trimming and J lost 8 bases; unmatched junction nucleotides: 5. Looked up from germline, CDR1 is MNHEY and CDR2 is SMNVEV (reference sequence). The CDR3 DNA sequence: TGTGCCAGCAGTTTAGGACAGGGTGGCGATGAGCAGTTCTTC. Translating it yields CASSLGQGGDEQFF.

The V call is TRBV9, the J call TRBJ2-3, with 10 nucleotides matching TRBD2. Germline V gene lookup returns CDR1 SGDLS and CDR2 YYNGEE. Trimming at V came to 3 bases and at J to 3 bases, leaving 10 bases not matched to a gene. The CDR3 runs 17 residues. Here the CDR3 DNA reads TGTGCCAGCAGCGGACCTAGCGGGGGCTCTGCTACAGATACGCAGTATTTT. This translates into CASSGPSGGSATDTQYF. Full variable domain (remainder filled in from reference TRBV9 and TRBJ2-3): DSGVTQTPKHLITATGQRVTLRCSPRSGDLSVYWYQQSLDQGLQFLIQYYNGEERAKGNILERFSAQQFPDLHSELNLSSLELGDSALYFCASSGPSGGSATDTQYFGPGTRLTVL.

The V gene is TRBV9, the J gene TRBJ2-7, with TRBD2 matching over 9 bases. CDR3 length equals 13 residues. Trimming at V came to 8 bases and at J to 3 bases, leaving 6 bases not matched to a gene. From germline, CDR1 is SGDLS and CDR2 YYNGEE. In DNA form, the CDR3 reads TGTGCCAGTGGTGAGACTAGCGGCTACGAGCAGTACTTC. Protein product: CASGETSGYEQYF.

The J gene is TRBJ1-1, the V gene TRBV6-6; D gene ambiguous. Trimming pared 2 bases from V and 1 base from J, leaving 5 bases between. The CDR3 runs to 13 residues. CDR1 MNHNY and CDR2 SVGAGI come from the germline V gene (reference sequence). CDR3 region: CASSYNGNTEAFF. The CDR3 DNA is TGTGCCAGCAGTTACAACGGGAACACTGAAGCTTTCTTT.

The chain has TRBV19 and TRBJ2-2; TRBD2 matches 9 bases. Trimming removed 4 bases from V and 0 bases from J; junction bases left unmatched: 3. The V gene's germline CDR1 is LNHDA and CDR2 SQIVND (reference sequence). The CDR3 is 16 amino acids. In DNA, the CDR3 is TGTGCCAGTAGTAAGCGGGGGGACGCGAACACCGGGGAGCTGTTTTTT. Amino acid sequence: CASSKRGDANTGELFF. The full variable domain, with the rest looked up from reference TRBV19 and TRBJ2-2, is DGGITQSPKYLFRKEGQNVTLSCEQNLNHDAMYWYRQDPGQGLRLIYYSQIVNDFQKGDIAEGYSVSREKKESFPLTVTSAQKNPTAFYLCASSKRGDANTGELFFGEGSRLTVL.

This sequence joins TRBV18 and TRBJ2-5; no reliable D call. V lost 5 bases to trimming and J lost 1 base, with 8 bases between them. Germline CDR1 KGHSH, CDR2 LQKENI. The CDR3 is made up of 13 amino acids. CDR3 nucleotide sequence: TGTGCCAGCTCAACTGAGGCCCAAGAGACCCAGTACTTC. It translates to CASSTEAQETQYF.

The chain links TRBV5-6 to TRBJ1-1; tentative D call: TRBD1 (5 bases). Between the trimmed V and J ends, which lost 3 bases and 5 bases, there was a span of 14 bases. Germline CDR1 reads SGHDT; CDR2 reads YYEEEE. The CDR3 is made up of 14 amino acids. This chain's CDR3 is CASSSRVWGTEAFF. The CDR3 bases are TGTGCCAGCAGCTCTCGAGTTTGGGGGACTGAAGCTTTCTTT.

The rearrangement links TRBV6-6 to TRBJ2-7, with D unresolved. V was trimmed by 6 bases and J by 3 bases, leaving 18 bases between them. The germline gives CDR1 MNHNY, CDR2 SVGAGI (reference sequence). This CDR3 contains 15 residues. CDR3 region: CASRHSLPPNYEQYF. The CDR3 DNA reads TGTGCCAGCAGGCATTCACTGCCCCCCAACTACGAGCAGTACTTC.

CDR3 DNA sequence: TGTGCCAGCGCACCCTGGGGACTGGGAGTTGTAGGGAACACTGAAGCTTTCTTT. Its protein is CASAPWGLGVVGNTEAFF. The chain joins TRBV5-4 to TRBJ1-1; D may be TRBD1 (5 bases). Germline V lookup: CDR1 SGHNT, CDR2 YYREEE (reference sequence). The CDR3 length is 18 residues. V shed 7 bases and J shed 1 base, with 26 bases lying between them.

In its sample, this clone was seen a few times. The chain has TRBV18 and TRBJ1-1, with a weak D call TRBD1 (6 bases). This CDR3 has 15 residues. Germline CDR1 and CDR2: KGHSH and LQKENI. V was pared by 6 bases and J by 2 bases, with 16 bases between. CDR3 region: CASSSSRQANTEAFF. CDR3 in DNA: TGTGCCAGCTCCTCCTCCCGACAGGCCAACACTGAAGCTTTCTTT.

The chain links TRBV11-2 to TRBJ2-4; D not resolved. The CDR3 contains 18 residues. Germline V lookup: CDR1 SGHAT, CDR2 FQNNGV. Trimming cost V 4 bases and J 8 bases, with 27 bases left between them. CDR3 DNA: TGTGCCAGCAGCTCCCCATTCCGAGACGTCAAGCGTCTGTACATTCAGTACTTC. Protein product: CASSSPFRDVKRLYIQYF.

The rearrangement joins TRBV18 to TRBJ2-5; 14 bases line up with TRBD2. Germline V gene lookup returns CDR1 KGHSH and CDR2 LQKENI. J was trimmed by 5 bases and V by 3 bases; bases with no gene match: 11. The CDR3 covers 18 residues. This CDR3 is CASSPLGLAGALGETQYF. CDR3 in DNA: TGTGCCAGCTCACCCCTGGGACTAGCGGGAGCGCTTGGGGAGACCCAGTACTTC.

The V and J genes are TRBV28 and TRBJ1-1; D possibly corresponds to TRBD1 (6 bases). The germline V gene encodes CDR1 MDHEN and CDR2 SYDVKM. V lost 9 bases to trimming and J lost 2 bases, with 19 bases between them. The CDR3 runs to 15 residues. The CDR3 reads CASRKPRGRNTEAFF. CDR3 bases: TGTGCCAGTCGCAAGCCCCGGGGGCGAAACACTGAAGCTTTCTTT.

The chain joins TRBV6-6 to TRBJ1-1; TRBD1 agrees at 8 bases. The CDR3 length is 12 residues. CDR1 and CDR2 (germline): MNHNY, SVGAGI (reference sequence). The V and J ends lost 9 bases and 7 bases, in that order; junction bases with no gene match: 7. The CDR3 reads CASDRGENEAFF. CDR3 nucleotide sequence: TGTGCCAGTGACAGGGGAGAAAATGAAGCTTTCTTT.

The rearrangement joins TRBV6-6 to TRBJ2-7; the match to TRBD2 covers 7 bases. This CDR3 has 14 residues. Germline V gives CDR1 MNHNY, CDR2 SVGAGI (reference sequence). The trim removed 2 bases at V and 4 bases at J, leaving 5 bases unmatched. The CDR3 sequence: CASSYARTSYEQYF. The DNA of the CDR3 is TGTGCCAGCAGTTACGCGAGGACTAGTTACGAGCAGTACTTC.

This clone is a singleton in its sample. J is TRBJ1-5 and V is TRBV30; no clear D gene. The V gene's germline CDR1 is GTSNPN and CDR2 SVGIG (reference sequence). Trimming left V 1 base short and J 1 base short, with 5 bases between. The CDR3 consists of 13 residues. CDR3: CAWSGRSNQPQHF. The CDR3 region has the DNA TGTGCCTGGAGTGGACGGAGCAATCAGCCCCAGCATTTT.

The chain employs TRBV9 and TRBJ2-5, with TRBD2 identical over 10 bases. The CDR3 contains 15 residues. With V trimmed by 0 bases and J by 2 bases, 1 base remained unmatched. Looked up from germline, CDR1 is SGDLS and CDR2 is YYNGEE. The CDR3 sequence: CASSVGTSGQETQYF. The CDR3 DNA sequence: TGTGCCAGCAGCGTAGGGACTAGCGGACAAGAGACCCAGTACTTC.

The rearrangement uses TRBV25-1 and TRBJ2-3, with 8 bases that match TRBD1. The CDR3 is 17 amino acids. The germline gives CDR1 MGHDK, CDR2 SYGVNS. With V trimmed by 5 bases and J by 3 bases, 13 bases remained unmatched. The CDR3 loop reads CASSTGGKGTRTDTQYF. The CDR3 DNA reads as TGTGCCAGCAGTACAGGGGGGAAGGGGACGAGGACAGATACGCAGTATTTT.

DNA of the CDR3: TGTGCCAGCAGCTTAGGGCGGACAGATACGCAGTATTTT. Protein sequence: CASSLGRTDTQYF. The chain couples TRBV7-2 to TRBJ2-3; D is uncertain. The CDR3 contains 13 residues. Per germline, CDR1 SGHTA and CDR2 FQGNSA. V dropped 1 base and J dropped 3 bases, with 5 bases sitting between them.

The chain combines TRBV6-4 with TRBJ1-4; D not certain. From germline, CDR1 is MRHNA and CDR2 SNTAGT. CDR3 length: 15 residues. V lost 5 bases and J 0 bases, leaving 10 bases between the germline ends. CDR3 coding DNA: TGTGCCAGCAGTCCTTCGCCTGCAACTAATGAAAAACTGTTTTTT. It translates to CASSPSPATNEKLFF.

The rearrangement links TRBV27 to TRBJ2-5, with D unresolved. The V end lost 6 bases, the J end lost 5 bases, and 10 bases lay between the germline ends. The CDR3 extends over 12 amino acids. Germline V gene lookup returns CDR1 MNHEY and CDR2 SMNVEV (reference sequence). The CDR3 here is CASRRVPETQYF. CDR3 nucleotide sequence: TGTGCCAGCAGAAGGGTTCCGGAGACCCAGTACTTC.

The chain carries TRBV11-3 and TRBJ1-6; D uncertain. The V end was cut by 3 bases, the J end by 6 bases, with 6 bases between. There are 13 residues in the CDR3. Germline loops: CDR1 SGHNT, CDR2 YENEEA. CDR3 in amino acids: CASSLSFNSPLHF. Here the CDR3 DNA reads TGTGCCAGCAGCTTGTCATTTAATTCACCCCTCCACTTT.

This clone was counted between two and nine times. The V call is TRBV29-1, the J call TRBJ2-5; D ambiguous. V was cut by 7 bases and J by 2 bases, with 17 bases left in between. The CDR3 covers 14 residues. Germline loops: CDR1 SQVTM, CDR2 ANQGSEA. CDR3 coding DNA: TGCAGCGCTTCTAGGCGACTGCTGCAAGAGACCCAGTACTTC. Its protein product is CSASRRLLQETQYF.

This clone is medium-sized within its sample. This chain connects TRBV21-1 to TRBJ2-7; the table's D call, TRBD1, has no DNA check behind it. TRBV21-1 is annotated as a pseudogene. This CDR3 contains 17 residues. Written as DNA, the CDR3 is TGTGCCAGCAGCAAAGTCCCACGGGACAGGGATACCTACGAGCAGTACTTC. Residues: CASSKVPRDRDTYEQYF.